A single sample is the source of the 19 T cell receptor beta chains below, sequenced in a study of OX40 agonist ivuxolimab in advanced cancers. Sequenced by immunoSEQ multiplex PCR; TCRdb stores in-frame clones only, minus some. Of more than 60,000 clones listed, over 85% are singletons. The specimen comprised CD4+ or CD8+ T cells sorted from blood, sampled in a trial of the OX40 agonist ivuxolimab. Every receptor here comes from an adult with an advanced solid tumor such as melanoma, head and neck, liver or kidney cancer.

This chain links TRBV5-5 with TRBJ2-7; no definite D call. Trimming removed 4 bases at V and 0 bases at J, with 14 bases between. The CDR3 is 15 residues long. The V gene's germline CDR1 is SGHKS and CDR2 YYEKEE (reference sequence). The CDR3 nucleotides are TGTGCCAGCAGCGGGGTGGCACAGAGCTCCTACGAGCAGTACTTC. It encodes CASSGVAQSSYEQYF. Variable domain in full (rest from reference TRBV5-5 and TRBJ2-7): DAGVTQSPTHLIKTRGQQVTLRCSPISGHKSVSWYQQVLGQGPQFIFQYYEKEERGRGNFPDRFSARQFPNYSSELNVNALLLGDSALYLCASSGVAQSSYEQYFGPGTRLTVT.

In its sample, this clone was seen a few times. This chain uses TRBV28 with TRBJ2-1, with D hard to call. Germline-derived CDR1 and CDR2 are MDHEN and SYDVKM. V gave up 6 bases and J gave up 9 bases, with 12 bases separating them. This CDR3 is 12 amino acids long. The CDR3 DNA reads as TGTGCCAGCAGAACCCCGCCCATTGAGCAGTTCTTC. Encoded protein: CASRTPPIEQFF.

The V call is TRBV10-3, the J call TRBJ1-5; D not resolved. V lost 0 bases to trimming and J lost 4 bases, with 10 bases between them. The CDR3 extends over 15 amino acids. Germline lookup yields CDR1 ENHRY and CDR2 SYGVKD. The CDR3 region is CAISESVQVNQPQHF. CDR3 nucleotide sequence: TGTGCCATCAGTGAGTCGGTGCAGGTAAATCAGCCCCAGCATTTT.

The rearrangement joins TRBV27 to TRBJ1-2, with 9 bases that match TRBD1. Trimming took 0 bases from V and 1 from J; bases not matched to a gene: 3. Germline CDR1 is MNHEY and CDR2 is SMNVEV (reference sequence). The CDR3 has 16 amino acids. Here the CDR3 reads CASSLSWDRVNYGYTF. CDR3 in DNA: TGTGCCAGCAGTTTATCGTGGGACAGGGTTAACTATGGCTACACCTTC.

The V and J genes are TRBV10-3 and TRBJ1-1; the D gene is possibly TRBD1 (6 bases). V was pared by 6 bases and J by 6 bases, with 14 bases between. Germline CDR1 is ENHRY and CDR2 is SYGVKD. The CDR3 length is 13 residues. CDR3 protein: CAIRTGETPEAFF. The CDR3 region has the DNA TGTGCCATCAGGACAGGTGAAACACCTGAAGCTTTCTTT.

This chain links TRBV7-3 with TRBJ2-5; perhaps TRBD2 as D (6 bases). CDR1 is SGHTA and CDR2 is FQGTGA in the germline V gene. CDR3 length equals 14 residues. Trimming took off 3 bases at V and 7 bases at J, with 15 bases between the two ends. The CDR3: CASSFGGAPGTQYF. The CDR3 DNA sequence: TGTGCCAGCAGCTTCGGCGGGGCTCCTGGGACCCAGTACTTC.

This chain connects TRBV5-4 to TRBJ2-1, with 12 bases matching TRBD2. Germline values: CDR1 SGHNT, CDR2 YYREEE (reference sequence). The V segment lost 3 bases and the J segment 6 bases; nucleotides outside the gene matches: 1. This CDR3 spans 14 amino acids. CDR3 amino acids: CASSSSGRGNEQFF. The CDR3, as DNA: TGTGCCAGCAGCTCTAGCGGGAGGGGCAATGAGCAGTTCTTC.

The chain joins TRBV28 to TRBJ2-7, with D perhaps TRBD2 (6 bases). CDR1 is MDHEN, CDR2 SYDVKM, per germline. Trimming took off 11 bases at V and 1 base at J, with 18 bases between the two ends. This CDR3 is 14 amino acids long. The CDR3 is CAAGESSVSYEQYF. As DNA, the CDR3 is TGTGCCGCCGGGGAGTCTAGCGTATCCTACGAGCAGTACTTC.

This chain uses TRBV28 with TRBJ1-2, with 8 bases aligning to TRBD1. This CDR3 is built from 12 residues. J was trimmed by 8 bases and V by 7 bases; bases with no gene match: 6. The germline V gene has CDR1 MDHEN and CDR2 SYDVKM. The CDR3 nucleotides are TGTGCCAGCAATGGACAGGGTCGGGGCTACACCTTC. This encodes CASNGQGRGYTF.

The gene calls are TRBV10-3 and TRBJ1-2; perhaps TRBD1 as D (5 bases). Germline V gene sequence: CDR1 ENHRY, CDR2 SYGVKD. This CDR3 contains 14 residues. V was shortened by 3 bases and J by 4 bases, with 12 bases between the two germline ends. The CDR3 protein is CAISDSGTLYGYTF. For the CDR3, the DNA is TGTGCCATCAGTGACTCCGGGACTCTCTATGGCTACACCTTC.

V gene TRBV29-1 combines with J gene TRBJ2-7; TRBD1 matches at 10 bases. V dropped 8 bases and J dropped 7; count of bases not matched to a gene: 14. CDR3 length: 14 residues. The germline V gene has CDR1 SQVTM and CDR2 ANQGSEA. CDR3 in DNA: TGCAGCCTCCTAGGGACAGGGGTGGATAATGAGCAGTACTTC. Translation gives CSLLGTGVDNEQYF.

This clone was seen only once. The same CDR3 is also encoded by other DNA sequences in this sample. The chain recombines TRBV5-1 with TRBJ1-2; 9 nucleotides align to TRBD1. The length of the CDR3 is 15 residues. The V gene's germline CDR1 is SGHRS and CDR2 YFSETQ. V trimming: 4 bases; J trimming: 2 bases; junction bases outside the gene matches: 6. The DNA of the CDR3 is TGCGCCAGCAGCCCGGGACAGGGCGGAAACTATGGCTACACCTTC. Protein: CASSPGQGGNYGYTF. Based on the CDR3 plus reference TRBV5-1 and TRBJ1-2, the full variable domain is KAGVTQTPRYLIKTRGQQVTLSCSPISGHRSVSWYQQTPGQGLQFLFEYFSETQRNKGNFPGRFSGRQFSNSRSEMNVSTLELGDSALYLCASSPGQGGNYGYTFGSGTRLTVV.

The J gene is TRBJ2-6, the V gene TRBV27; a possible D gene is TRBD1 (5 bases). Trimming removed 4 bases at V and 3 bases at J, with 19 bases between. This CDR3 region has 18 residues. CDR1 and CDR2 from the germline V gene are MNHEY and SMNVEV (reference sequence). Here the CDR3 DNA reads TGTGCCAGCAGTTCCACGTCTTCAGGGATTGGTGGGGCCAACGTCCTGACTTTC. Translated: CASSSTSSGIGGANVLTF. Supplemented by reference TRBV27 and TRBJ2-6, the full variable domain reads EAQVTQNPRYLITVTGKKLTVTCSQNMNHEYMSWYRQDPGLGLRQIYYSMNVEVTDKGDVPEGYKVSRKEKRNFPLILESPSPNQTSLYFCASSSTSSGIGGANVLTFGAGSRLTVL.

By share of the sample, this clone is medium-sized. This rearrangement joins TRBV10-3 to TRBJ1-5, with TRBD1 matching 7 bases. V shed 11 bases and J 0 bases; nucleotides not matched to a gene: 4. CDR1 ENHRY and CDR2 SYGVKD come from the germline V gene. The CDR3 is 13 residues long. The CDR3 coding sequence is TGTGCCGTCGGGACAGATAGCAATCAGCCCCAGCATTTT. It specifies CAVGTDSNQPQHF.

V usage is TRBV28 and J usage is TRBJ1-2; 7 bases agree with TRBD1. V was clipped by 5 bases and J by 3 bases; unmatched bases: 3. The CDR3 has 13 residues. CDR1 and CDR2 from the germline V gene are MDHEN and SYDVKM. The CDR3, as DNA: TGTGCCAGCAGTCTTACAGGGGACTATGGCTACACCTTC. Protein sequence: CASSLTGDYGYTF.

The chain links TRBV15 to TRBJ1-5; the D is unclear. Germline lookup yields CDR1 LNHNV and CDR2 YYDKDF (reference sequence). Trimming removed 3 bases from V and 0 bases from J, with 9 bases in between. CDR3 length equals 15 residues. CDR3 coding DNA: TGTGCCACCAGCAGGGCGGCGGGTAGCAATCAGCCCCAGCATTTT. Its protein product is CATSRAAGSNQPQHF.

The chain carries TRBV7-9 and TRBJ2-1, with TRBD2 identical over 9 bases. The CDR3 consists of 15 residues. CDR1 SEHNR and CDR2 FQNEAQ come from the germline V gene (reference sequence). Trimming took 4 bases from V and 4 from J; bases not matched to a gene: 5. The CDR3 loop is CASSYELAGYNEQFF. CDR3 DNA sequence: TGTGCCAGCAGCTACGAACTAGCGGGTTACAATGAGCAGTTCTTC.

Of note for this clone: A junction boundary mismatches the germline segment, possibly from a read error. The rearrangement links TRBV7-2 to TRBJ1-2; D uncertain. Germline lookup yields CDR1 SGHTA and CDR2 FQGNSA. The CDR3 runs 12 residues. The CDR3, as DNA: TGTGCCAGGAGGACGGCTAACCATGGCTACACCTTC. As protein: CARRTANHGYTF. The full variable domain, completed using reference TRBV7-2 and TRBJ1-2, is GAGVSQSPSNKVTEKGKDVELRCDPISGHTALYWYRQSLGQGLEFLIYFQGNSAPDKSGLPSDRFSAERTGGSVSTLTIQRTQQEDSAVYLCARRTANHGYTFGSGTRLTVV.

The chain is built from TRBV18 and TRBJ1-4; D call uncertain. Germline CDR1 reads KGHSH; CDR2 reads LQKENI. Trimming stripped 3 bases from V and 8 bases from J, with 7 bases between. This CDR3 spans 12 amino acids. CDR3 protein: CASSPSEEKLFF. The CDR3 DNA reads as TGTGCCAGCTCACCTTCTGAGGAAAAACTGTTTTTT.